This TCR beta chain is drawn from a study of cytomegalovirus exposure and HLA in healthy donors. Study-wide results and caveats: It was about 180 TCR beta chains that were listed as cytomegalovirus-associated. Highest at DRB1 and lowest at HLA-C, TCR association rates differed among HLA loci in a later analysis.

Regarding this clone: Its antigen is undetermined.

The PCR contained 60 Vbeta and 13 Jbeta primers. The table came from immunoSEQ multiplex PCR; TCRdb's copy has only in-frame clones and leaves some out. This sample yields around 140,000 clones, of which roughly three quarters are seen a single time; over 0.9% belongs to the top ten. This CDR3 has 15 amino acids. Trimming took 0 bases from V and 5 from J, leaving 13 bases between them. Germline assignment: CDR1 SGHRS and CDR2 YFSETQ. Regarding donors, all were healthy bone marrow donors. The rearrangement links TRBV5-1 to TRBJ2-3; TRBD2 is a possible D gene (6 bases). Source material: PBMCs. The clonotype originates from a woman aged 60-70 years in good health and CMV-seronegative. CDR3 residues: CASSLALGRGDTQYF. CDR3 nucleotides: TGCGCCAGCAGCTTGGCGTTGGGGCGGGGAGATACGCAGTATTTT.